A selection of T cell receptor beta chains follows, all from one sample in a study of T cell responses to AZD1222 COVID-19 vaccine. Using immunoSEQ multiplex PCR, the repertoire was profiled, and TCRdb retains in-frame clones only, with some absent. The data contain about 92,000 clones, roughly 90% of them singletons. Sequenced here: peripheral blood, sampled on day 0 of AZD1222 vaccination. These receptors all come from an adult in good health. Each CDR3 is given with its conserved first and last residue. Fields, in order: D gene, V gene, clone size, J gene, CDR3 length, CDR3 DNA, CDR3 protein. A D gene is named only where the DNA matches it firmly. Size is stated for part of the rows, as once, few or many counts, or as a class when the clone is expanded.

>.|TRBV3-1/TRBV3-2|.|TRBJ1-3|14
TGTGCCAGCAGCCAAACTCACTCTGGAAACACCATATATTTT
CASSQTHSGNTIYF
>TRBD1|TRBV2|.|TRBJ1-5|14
TGTGCCAGCAGTGGACAGGGGGCCGATCAGCCCCAGCATTTT
CASSGQGADQPQHF
>TRBD1|TRBV28|once|TRBJ2-4|16
TGTGCCAGCAGTTCCACAGGGGGCGCTGCCAAAAACATTCAGTACTTC
CASSSTGGAAKNIQYF
>TRBD2|TRBV2|.|TRBJ2-3|17
TGTGCCAGCAACCAACCGGGGACTAGCGGAAGCACAGATACGCAGTATTTT
CASNQPGTSGSTDTQYF
>.|TRBV9|.|TRBJ2-1|13
TGTGCCAGCAGCGTAGGTAGCGCCTATGAGCAGTTCTTC
CASSVGSAYEQFF
>.|TRBV6-5|.|TRBJ2-3|13
TGTGCCAGCAGTTACTCACCGACAGATACGCAGTATTTT
CASSYSPTDTQYF
>.|TRBV5-1|.|TRBJ1-2|17
TGCGCCAGCAGCTTGGCCCCACAGGGAGGAAGCAACTATGGCTACACCTTC
CASSLAPQGGSNYGYTF
>TRBD1|TRBV12-3/TRBV12-4|.|TRBJ1-1|13
TGTGCCAGCAATCCGACAGGGCGGACTGAAGCTTTCTTT
CASNPTGRTEAFF
>.|TRBV9|.|TRBJ2-2|15
TGTGCCAGCAGCGCGTTACTAGAGAACACCGGGGAGCTGTTTTTT
CASSALLENTGELFF
>.|TRBV4-2|.|TRBJ2-7|14
TGTGCCAGCAGCCAAGAGCTGGGGGCCTACGAGCAGTACTTC
CASSQELGAYEQYF
>.|TRBV5-1|.|TRBJ2-7|12
TGCGCCAGCAGTTTGGTCGGCTACGAGCAGTACTTC
CASSLVGYEQYF
>TRBD1|TRBV14|.|TRBJ2-3|15
TGTGCCAGCAGCACTCGGGACAGCAGCACAGATACGCAGTATTTT
CASSTRDSSTDTQYF
>TRBD1|TRBV5-1|few|TRBJ2-7|12
TGCGCCAGCAGCCCGGGACAGTACGAGCAGTACTTC
CASSPGQYEQYF
>.|TRBV18|once|TRBJ2-3|15
TGTGCCAGCTCACCATTTCTAGCGAGCACAGATACGCAGTATTTT
CASSPFLASTDTQYF
>TRBD1|TRBV2|.|TRBJ1-5|14
TGTGCCAGCAAGAGGGACAGGGACAATCAGCCCCAGCATTTT
CASKRDRDNQPQHF
>TRBD1|TRBV9|.|TRBJ2-1|16
TGTGCCAGCAGCGTAGATCCTAAAACAGGGGGCCATGAGCAGTTCTTC
CASSVDPKTGGHEQFF
>TRBD1|TRBV19|.|TRBJ1-2|13
TGTGCCAGTAGTGTCGGACAGGGGCGCGGCTACACCTTC
CASSVGQGRGYTF
>.|TRBV21-1|.|TRBJ2-5|15
.
CASNWGSGTGGSQYF
>.|TRBV7-2|.|TRBJ2-1|12
TGTGCCAGCAGCGGCTCCTACAATGAGCAGTTCTTC
CASSGSYNEQFF
>.|TRBV5-1|.|TRBJ2-1|13
TGCGCCAGCAGCTTCCACAGCGGCAATGAGCAGTTCTTC
CASSFHSGNEQFF
>.|TRBV6-2/TRBV6-3|.|TRBJ1-5|13
TGTGCCAGCAGCATGACAGAGAATCAGCCCCAGCATTTT
CASSMTENQPQHF
>.|TRBV11-2|.|TRBJ2-5|16
TGTGCCAGCAGCTTAAGTTTGACGGGAGTGAGGGAGACCCAGTACTTC
CASSLSLTGVRETQYF
>.|TRBV25-1|.|TRBJ2-7|14
TGTGCCAGCAGTGAATTTGGCAGCTCCTACGAGCAGTACTTC
CASSEFGSSYEQYF
>TRBD1|TRBV6-5|.|TRBJ2-7|13
TGTGCCAGCACCGGGACAGGGGCCTACGAGCAGTACTTC
CASTGTGAYEQYF